The rows below give T cell receptor beta chains drawn from one sample of a study of blood T cells in healthy people across ages. TCRdb recomputed calls from the 5' RACE reads with MiXCR, one row per CDR3 protein. The sample yields over 1,500,000 distinct CDR3 sequences, around 48% seen once. The sequenced sample was blood. The receptors derive from a woman between 40 and 55 years old in good health. Each CDR3 is given with its conserved first and last residue. Expanded clones are given a class, and other clones once, few, many or no size at all.

j_call clone_size v_call cdr3_aa
TRBJ2-6 NA TRBV9 CASSPTQGTGANVLTF
TRBJ2-3 few TRBV12-3/TRBV12-4 CASSLFGGGITDTQYF
TRBJ2-1 NA TRBV28 CACEESTDEQFF
TRBJ2-1 few TRBV27 CASRPATGRYNEQFF
TRBJ1-5 NA TRBV20-1 CSARDFQGQESNQPQHF
TRBJ2-3 NA TRBV10-3 CAISESGVDTDTQYF
TRBJ2-1 NA TRBV20-1 CSARVRSSYNEQFF
TRBJ2-3 NA TRBV7-2 CASSLGKRGDMQYF
TRBJ2-7 NA TRBV6-2/TRBV6-3 CASSYSTGGGEQYF
TRBJ1-2 few TRBV27 CASSPRTGAGYTF
TRBJ1-2 NA TRBV4-2 CASSQDGGQGRGYTF
TRBJ1-4 NA TRBV28 CASNSKDWTFNEKLFF
TRBJ2-5 NA TRBV7-3 CASSSSGLAGGQEIQYF
TRBJ2-7 NA TRBV28 CASSRNVGQYF
TRBJ2-7 many TRBV12-3/TRBV12-4 CASSPGLAYEQYF
TRBJ2-3 NA TRBV3-1 CASSQGRPRRDTQYF
TRBJ1-2 NA TRBV27 CASSSQAAYGYTF
TRBJ2-1 NA TRBV6-5 CASRQRDRGLNEQFF
TRBJ1-2 NA TRBV29-1 CSVERGGSRDGYTF
TRBJ1-1 NA TRBV7-2 CASNLTGTGNFDRTEAFF
TRBJ2-7 NA TRBV4-3 CASSQGVQGSYEQYF
TRBJ2-3 NA TRBV4-1 CASSQRQHTDTQYF
TRBJ2-3 few TRBV20-1 CSAREPSGGGLDTQYF
TRBJ1-5 NA TRBV27 CASSVGTNGQPQHF
TRBJ2-5 NA TRBV7-9 CASSRDSRGEAQYF
TRBJ1-5 once TRBV19 CASSWTGINNQPQHF
TRBJ2-3 NA TRBV3-1 CASSQDLRDSWTDTQYF
TRBJ2-3 few TRBV27 CASSLSGLAGDTQYF
TRBJ2-7 few TRBV2 CASSDETGDGGEQYF
TRBJ2-1 few TRBV24-1 CATRNSGGDLHEQFF
TRBJ1-6 NA TRBV2 CASSEGLPYNSPLHF
TRBJ2-1 NA TRBV4-2 CASSQGRTSYNEQFF
TRBJ1-5 NA TRBV7-2 CASSLSVGQGQPQHF
TRBJ2-5 NA TRBV4-3 CASSQDSTGFVGEQYF
TRBJ2-5 NA TRBV4-2 CASSGGRKETRYF
TRBJ2-3 NA TRBV27 CASSAWGTDTQYF
TRBJ1-1 NA TRBV3-1 CASSQGRGNTEAFF
TRBJ2-1 once TRBV25-1 CASSGVEGSYNEQFF
NA NA TRBV12-3/TRBV12-4 CASSRSGTGDGTQYF
NA once TRBV19 CASSGGLVGETQYF
TRBJ2-4 few TRBV7-8 CASSFPDQGTAKNIQYF
TRBJ1-6 NA TRBV12-3/TRBV12-4 CASGPTSPLHF
TRBJ2-7 few TRBV29-1 CSVIQGSNEQYF
TRBJ2-1 NA TRBV6-5 CASMGTGRGNEQFF
TRBJ1-1 NA TRBV20-1 CSARDPRAPNTEAFF
TRBJ2-3 NA TRBV29-1 CSVVVTVGTDTQYF
TRBJ1-6 NA TRBV21-1 CASSKGTPAPLNSPLHF
TRBJ2-1 NA TRBV29-1 CSADVLASYNEQFF
TRBJ2-4 NA TRBV2 CASSWDIRGKNIQYF
TRBJ2-7 NA TRBV20-1 CSAREVSGVYEQYF
TRBJ2-1 NA TRBV9 CASSLRTGNSEQFF
TRBJ2-6 few TRBV20-1 CSARRPFSGANVLTF